Listed below are T cell receptor beta chains from one sample, sequenced in a study of cytomegalovirus exposure and HLA in healthy donors. The data were produced by immunoSEQ multiplex PCR, yet TCRdb's version contains in-frame clones alone and is incomplete. Across 130,000 to 150,000 clones, the top ten clones capture less than 3.5% of the sample. Material for sequencing was PBMCs. Receptors originate from a man aged 35-49 years in good health and CMV-seronegative. Both conserved end residues are part of each CDR3. Each record gives: J gene, V gene, D gene, CDR3 DNA, CDR3 protein. D genes are given only for firm matches.

>TRBJ2-3|TRBV11-3|TRBD2
TGTGCCAGCAGCTTAGGCCTAGCGGGGGGGCCGAACACAGATACGCAGTATTTT
CASSLGLAGGPNTDTQYF
>TRBJ1-4|TRBV18|NA
TGTGCCAGCTCACCAAACAGGCCAACGGCAACTAATGAAAAACTGTTTTTT
CASSPNRPTATNEKLFF
>TRBJ2-1|TRBV28|TRBD1
TGTGCCAGTACGGCAGGGGGTGACGATGAGCAGTTCTTC
CASTAGGDDEQFF
>TRBJ2-2|TRBV19|NA
TGTGCCAGTAGTATTCAGGGGCGAGTCACCGGGGAGCTGTTTTTT
CASSIQGRVTGELFF
>TRBJ1-2|TRBV2|TRBD1
TGTGCCAGCAGGGGAACAGGGGGCAATGGCTACACCTTC
CASRGTGGNGYTF
>TRBJ1-3|TRBV7-9|NA
TGTGCCGAGGGGGATGGAAACACCATATATTTT
CAEGDGNTIYF
>TRBJ1-3|TRBV14|NA
TGTGCCAGCAGCCTGGCGGGGGCAGGCGGAAACACCATATATTTT
CASSLAGAGGNTIYF
>TRBJ1-3|TRBV6-1|NA
TGTGCCAGCAGGACAGCTATTGGAAACACCATATATTTT
CASRTAIGNTIYF
>TRBJ1-4|TRBV6-6|NA
TGTGCCAGCAGTTACGAGAGGAGTGGGGGGGGAAAACTGTTTTTT
CASSYERSGGGKLFF
>TRBJ2-3|TRBV27|TRBD2
TGTGCCAGCAGTTTATGGGCTAGCGGGGGGCCCGCTAGCACAGATACGCAGTATTTT
CASSLWASGGPASTDTQYF
>TRBJ1-5|TRBV28|NA
TGTGCCAGCACGTCTAAGGCGGGGTTTAGCAATCAGCCCCAGCATTTT
CASTSKAGFSNQPQHF
>TRBJ1-2|TRBV7-9|NA
TGTGCCAGCAGCCCTCCGACAGGAGTCGGTGGCTACACCTTC
CASSPPTGVGGYTF
>TRBJ1-2|TRBV6-5|NA
TGTGCCAGCAGTTACTCCGGGACAACTGGCTACACCTTC
CASSYSGTTGYTF
>TRBJ2-7|TRBV10-3|NA
TGTGCCACCTCCCCTAGTTCCTACGAGCAGTACTTC
CATSPSSYEQYF
>TRBJ2-7|TRBV18|NA
TGTGCCAGCTCACCACGTTGGCAGCGACCCTACGAGCAGTACTTC
CASSPRWQRPYEQYF
>TRBJ1-6|TRBV2|NA
TGTGCCAGCAGAGCACAGGGAGTTAATAATTCACCCCTCCACTTT
CASRAQGVNNSPLHF
>TRBJ1-2|TRBV19|TRBD1
TGTGCCAGTAGTATCACCAGGGGGGATGGCTACACCTTC
CASSITRGDGYTF
>TRBJ2-2|TRBV11-3|NA
TGTGCCAGCAGCTTTGGGACTGGAGGGGATACCGGGGAGCTGTTTTTT
CASSFGTGGDTGELFF
>TRBJ2-7|TRBV13|NA
TGTGCCAGCAGCGCAAGGAGCCACGAGCAGTACTTC
CASSARSHEQYF
>TRBJ1-5|TRBV18|NA
TGTGCCAGCTCCCCCGGGGTCAATCAGCCCCAGCATTTT
CASSPGVNQPQHF
>TRBJ2-2|TRBV11-2|NA
TGTGCCAGCAGCTATCATCCCGGGGAGCTGTTTTTT
CASSYHPGELFF
>TRBJ1-2|TRBV11-2|NA
TGTGCCAGCAGCTTAGATCAGGGCAAAGCTAACTATGGCTACACCTTC
CASSLDQGKANYGYTF
>TRBJ1-6|TRBV28|TRBD1
TGTGCCAGCCGGGACAGTAATTCACCCCTCCACTTT
CASRDSNSPLHF